What follows is one TCR beta chain and its context. The data originate from a study of CD8+ T cells in alopecia areata. Overall study context: Twice a day, 5 to 10 mg of oral tofacitinib was administered to treated patients.

In each case, RNA was isolated and then reverse transcribed into cDNA as the sequencing template. Only in-frame clones appear in the TCRdb table, and some are missing; sequencing was by immunoSEQ multiplex PCR. The repertoire includes about 150,000 clones, 87% of them detected once, and roughly 16% sits in the top ten. CDR1 is MDHEN, CDR2 SYDVKM, per germline. V was clipped by 1 base and J by 0 bases, with 9 bases between them. The CDR3 consists of 16 residues. PBMCs were stained for CD3, CD4 and CD8, and CD4+ and CD8+ T cells were sorted. The receptor was isolated from a human donor with alopecia areata. This chain connects TRBV28 to TRBJ1-4; weak D call: TRBD1 (5 bases). The specimen comprised CD8+ T cells sorted from blood, sampled at week 0. CDR3 sequence (DNA): TGTGCCAGCAGTTTATATAGGGGATCAACTAATGAAAAACTGTTTTTT. Protein sequence: CASSLYRGSTNEKLFF.